The source of this TCR beta chain is a study of control samples from healthy donors and cancer patients. Using immunoSEQ multiplex PCR, the repertoire was profiled, and TCRdb retains in-frame clones only, with some absent. Of 65,000 to 85,000 clones in the sample, about nine tenths were seen once. Per the germline V gene, CDR1 is KGHSH and CDR2 is LQKENI. This CDR3 has 15 amino acids. Between the trimmed V and J ends, which lost 2 bases and 4 bases, there was a span of 13 bases. This clonotype was obtained from a woman aged 45-65 years with colorectal cancer. The rearrangement uses TRBV18 and TRBJ2-3; D ambiguous. Sequencing input: PBMCs. The CDR3: CASSPVAAAADTQYF. The CDR3 DNA sequence: TGTGCCAGCTCACCAGTTGCCGCGGCGGCAGATACGCAGTATTTT.